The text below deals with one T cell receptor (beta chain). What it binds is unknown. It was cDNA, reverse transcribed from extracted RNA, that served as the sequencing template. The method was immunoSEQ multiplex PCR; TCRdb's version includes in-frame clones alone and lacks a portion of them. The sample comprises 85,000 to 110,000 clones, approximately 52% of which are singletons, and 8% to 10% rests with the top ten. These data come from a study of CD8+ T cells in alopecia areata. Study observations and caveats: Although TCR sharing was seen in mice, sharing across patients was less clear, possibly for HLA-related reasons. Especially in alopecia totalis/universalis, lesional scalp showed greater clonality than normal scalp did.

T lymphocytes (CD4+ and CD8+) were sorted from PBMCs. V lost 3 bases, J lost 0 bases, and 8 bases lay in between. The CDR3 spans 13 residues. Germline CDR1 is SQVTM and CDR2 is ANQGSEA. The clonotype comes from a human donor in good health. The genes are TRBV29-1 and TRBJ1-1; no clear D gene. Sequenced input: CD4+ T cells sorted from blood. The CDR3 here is CSVDEHMNTEAFF. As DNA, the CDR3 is TGCAGCGTTGACGAACATATGAACACTGAAGCTTTCTTT.